The 7 T cell receptor beta chains in this list originate from one sample, sequenced in a study of CD8+ T cells in alopecia areata. This sample's treatment: oral pan-JAK inhibitor, 5-10 mg twice daily. Sequencing templates came from extracted RNA that was reverse transcribed into cDNA. TCRdb keeps only in-frame clones here, not all; method: immunoSEQ multiplex PCR. The sample holds 200,000 to 250,000 clones, under 60% seen once. Source: CD4+ T cells sorted from blood, taken at week 4, from a patient treated with tofacitinib. Source of these receptors: a human donor with alopecia areata.

The chain uses TRBV19 and TRBJ2-2, with D perhaps matching TRBD2 (6 bases). CDR1 is LNHDA, CDR2 SQIVND, per germline (reference sequence). The CDR3 consists of 15 residues. Trimming left V 5 bases short and J 0 bases short, with 10 bases between. CDR3 residues: CASSYSGTNTGELFF. CDR3 nucleotides: TGTGCCAGTAGTTATAGCGGAACGAACACCGGGGAGCTGTTTTTT.

This clone was detected only a few times. The V call is TRBV11-2, the J call TRBJ2-1; D is unclear. V dropped 6 bases and J dropped 4 bases, with 4 bases sitting between them. There are 11 residues in the CDR3. Germline V gene data show CDR1 as SGHAT and CDR2 as FQNNGV. Here the CDR3 reads CASRSYNEQFF. The CDR3 region has the DNA TGTGCCAGCAGGTCATACAATGAGCAGTTCTTC.

This clone was found a few times. The chain is built from TRBV30 and TRBJ1-5; D not certain. Between the trimmed V and J ends, which lost 1 base and 0 bases, there was a span of 4 bases. This CDR3 contains 13 residues. In germline, CDR1 is GTSNPN, CDR2 SVGIG (reference sequence). As DNA, the CDR3 is TGTGCCTGGAGTGGGATTAGCAATCAGCCCCAGCATTTT. This translates into CAWSGISNQPQHF.

This clone was seen a handful of times. V usage is TRBV5-6 and J usage is TRBJ1-2; D is ambiguous. Looked up from germline, CDR1 is SGHDT and CDR2 is YYEEEE. V was clipped by 3 bases and J by 5 bases, with 5 bases between them. The CDR3 length is 11 residues. The CDR3 sequence is CASSSRYGYTF. CDR3 bases: TGTGCCAGCAGCTCTCGATATGGCTACACCTTC.

The CDR3 sequence is CASSSGGTIYNSPLHF. The CDR3 nucleotides are TGTGCCAGCAGCTCCGGTGGGACCATCTATAATTCACCCCTCCACTTT. This rearrangement joins TRBV13 to TRBJ1-6; D is perhaps TRBD1 (5 bases). This CDR3 spans 16 amino acids. CDR1 and CDR2 (germline): PRHDT, FYEKMQ (reference sequence). V lost 4 bases and J lost 3, with 13 bases in between.

V usage is TRBV2 and J usage is TRBJ1-1; D gene unclear. The length of the CDR3 is 12 residues. The germline V gene encodes CDR1 SNHLY and CDR2 FYNNEI. V was clipped by 5 bases and J by 3 bases, with 7 bases between them. The CDR3 bases are TGTGCCAGCAGTCACGACGACACTGAAGCTTTCTTT. Translated: CASSHDDTEAFF.

V gene TRBV4-1 combines with J gene TRBJ1-1; D is ambiguous. CDR3 length: 14 amino acids. CDR1 MGHRA and CDR2 YSYEKL come from the germline V gene. The germline V and J ends were trimmed by 0 bases and 1 base, with 6 bases remaining between them. The CDR3 loop is CASSQEAGNTEAFF. CDR3 nucleotide sequence: TGCGCCAGCAGCCAAGAAGCAGGGAACACTGAAGCTTTCTTT.